Included here is one T cell receptor beta chain sequence, with context. The CDR3 consists of 15 residues. CDR1 is SGDLS, CDR2 YYNGEE, per germline. The ends lost 3 bases at V and 3 bases at J; junction bases unmatched: 6. This record belongs to a study of blood T cell repertoires in COVID-19. Whole-study context: Samples came from the United States, Italy and Spain, spanning acute and convalescent COVID-19. The cDNA or gDNA used as material had been derived from T cells, B-cell-depleted T cells, or PBMCs.

Here immunoSEQ multiplex PCR was the method, and the copy in TCRdb shows in-frame clones only, minus some. The sample shows over 45,000 clones, about nine tenths of them seen only once. The sequenced material came from peripheral blood. V and J are TRBV9 and TRBJ2-3, with 8 bases fitting TRBD1. This sequence was found in a woman between 55 and 75 years old with active COVID-19. The CDR3 here is CASSERQGMTDTQYF. CDR3 nucleotides: TGTGCCAGCAGCGAAAGACAGGGGATGACAGATACGCAGTATTTT.